These 12 T cell receptor beta chains were sequenced from one sample in a study of T-cell memory formation after mild COVID-19. TCRdb ran MiXCR on the 5' RACE reads and lists one entry per CDR3 protein. The repertoire has 190,000 or so distinct CDR3 sequences, around a fifth of them found once; the top ten carry more than 20%. Material for sequencing was PBMCs or a T cell subset sorted from them (not recorded which). These receptors were taken from an adult woman who had mild COVID-19 (a few samples of this study predate the infection). Cell type and time point are not known.

This clonotype is a singleton in its sample. This sequence joins TRBV19 and TRBJ2-2; D is undetermined. V lost 8 bases, J lost 6 bases, and 7 bases lay in between. There are 11 residues in the CDR3. Germline V lookup: CDR1 LNHDA, CDR2 SQIVND (reference sequence). The CDR3 sequence: CASYKAGELFF. The CDR3 DNA is TGTGCCAGTTACAAGGCCGGGGAGCTGTTTTTT. Supplemented by reference TRBV19 and TRBJ2-2, the full variable domain reads DGGITQSPKYLFRKEGQNVTLSCEQNLNHDAMYWYRQDPGQGLRLIYYSQIVNDFQKGDIAEGYSVSREKKESFPLTVTSAQKNPTAFYLCASYKAGELFFGEGSRLTVL.

The table lists this clonotype with a few counts. This chain uses TRBV12-3 or TRBV12-4 with TRBJ2-7; possibly TRBD1 for D (6 bases). This CDR3 contains 16 residues. Trimming cost V 5 bases and J 0 bases, with 17 bases left between them. CDR3 amino acids: CASSMLGTTRSYEQYF. CDR3 in DNA: TGTGCCAGCAGTATGCTCGGGACAACGCGCTCCTACGAGCAGTACTTC.

The chain uses TRBV28 and TRBJ1-1; no clear D. The CDR3 runs 12 residues. Germline V gene sequence: CDR1 MDHEN, CDR2 SYDVKM. Trimming pared 5 bases from V and 1 base from J, leaving 5 bases between. The CDR3 loop is CASSRPNTEAFF. Written as DNA, the CDR3 is TGTGCCAGCAGTCGGCCGAACACTGAAGCTTTCTTT.

As to this clonotype: Germline is not matched at one junction end, which may reflect a read error. This chain joins TRBV6-2 or TRBV6-3 and TRBJ2-2, with D perhaps matching TRBD1 (5 bases). The CDR3 runs to 15 residues. Germline CDR1 is MNHEY and CDR2 is SVGEGT. CDR3 nucleotide sequence: TGTGCCAGCAGCCCTTCGGAAAAGGACACCTGGGAGCTGTTTTTT. Its protein product is CASSPSEKDTWELFF.

This chain links TRBV7-9 with TRBJ2-1, with TRBD2 matching over 10 bases. V was pared by 4 bases and J by 7 bases, with 4 bases of the junction left unmatched. Germline CDR1 and CDR2: SEHNR and FQNEAQ (reference sequence). The CDR3 length is 14 residues. CDR3 residues: CASSSGLALNEQFF. The CDR3 nucleotides read TGTGCCAGCAGCTCGGGACTAGCGCTGAATGAGCAGTTCTTC.

This clonotype was counted only a few times. The chain couples TRBV7-8 to TRBJ2-1, with a tentative D call TRBD1 (6 bases). This CDR3 spans 15 amino acids. V lost 3 bases, J lost 4 bases, and 13 bases lay in between. CDR1 is SGHVS and CDR2 is FQNEAQ in the germline V gene. The CDR3 coding sequence is TGTGCCAGCAGCTTGGCAGGGGAGTATTACAATGAGCAGTTCTTC. This translates into CASSLAGEYYNEQFF.

This clonotype was counted a few times. The gene calls are TRBV18 and TRBJ2-7; 8 bases match TRBD1. V lost 2 bases to trimming and J lost 2 bases; unmatched junction nucleotides: 8. This CDR3 comprises 16 residues. Germline V gene lookup returns CDR1 KGHSH and CDR2 LQKENI. In DNA form, the CDR3 reads TGTGCCAGCTCACCAGGGGGACAGGAGACCCCCTACGAGCAGTACTTC. This codes for CASSPGGQETPYEQYF.

This clonotype has only a few counts. CDR3 coding DNA: TGTGCCAGCAGCGCTTACTCCGGGACAGGGGACACTGAAGCTTTCTTT. Its protein is CASSAYSGTGDTEAFF. This chain links TRBV7-8 with TRBJ1-1; 10 bases fit TRBD1. The CDR3 is 16 residues long. Germline trimming cut 5 bases from V and 3 bases from J; bases unmatched to any gene: 9. Germline V gene data show CDR1 as SGHVS and CDR2 as FQNEAQ. The variable domain in full, completed from reference TRBV7-8 and TRBJ1-1, reads GAGVSQSPRYKVAKRGQDVALRCDPISGHVSLFWYQQALGQGPEFLTYFQNEAQLDKSGLPSDRFFAERPEGSVSTLKIQRTQQEDSAVYLCASSAYSGTGDTEAFFGQGTRLTVV.

The CDR3 DNA reads as TGTGCCAGCAGCTCACAGGGTGGCGCCTACGAGCAGTACTTC. Translated: CASSSQGGAYEQYF. The chain recombines TRBV5-5 with TRBJ2-7; a possible D gene is TRBD1 (6 bases). CDR1 is SGHKS, CDR2 YYEKEE, per germline (reference sequence). V dropped 3 bases and J dropped 2 bases, with 12 bases sitting between them. The CDR3 extends over 14 amino acids.

The gene calls are TRBV7-9 and TRBJ2-7; D possibly corresponds to TRBD2 (5 bases). V was cut by 5 bases and J by 6 bases, with 14 bases left in between. Looked up from germline, CDR1 is SEHNR and CDR2 is FQNEAQ (reference sequence). This CDR3 has 13 amino acids. This chain's CDR3 is CASSAGELGEQYF. CDR3 DNA sequence: TGTGCCAGCAGCGCCGGGGAGTTGGGCGAGCAGTACTTC.

This clonotype has at least ten counts. This chain joins TRBV6-2 or TRBV6-3 and TRBJ2-1, with D unclear. This CDR3 region has 13 residues. V lost 0 bases and J lost 5, with 5 bases in between. Germline V gene sequence: CDR1 MNHEY, CDR2 SVGEGT. CDR3 coding DNA: TGTGCCAGCAGTTACTCGTCTAACAATGAGCAGTTCTTC. It codes for CASSYSSNNEQFF.

This chain links TRBV2 with TRBJ2-3, with D possibly matching TRBD2 (7 bases). CDR1 and CDR2 (germline): SNHLY, FYNNEI. The length of the CDR3 is 16 residues. The V end was cut by 4 bases, the J end by 5 bases, with 19 bases between. In DNA form, the CDR3 reads TGTGCCAGCAGTGCTGTAGGGGGGGGGCTTGGAGATACGCAGTATTTT. Translation gives CASSAVGGGLGDTQYF.